This paragraph reports one TCR beta chain. The source of the sample is a study of cytomegalovirus exposure and HLA in healthy donors. PCR primers comprised 60 Vbeta and 13 Jbeta primers. Produced via immunoSEQ multiplex PCR; TCRdb's table is partial and in-frame only. The profile shows some 90,000 clones, around 80% of them singletons. This CDR3 contains 13 residues. Germline assignment: CDR1 ENHRY and CDR2 SYGVKD. The germline V and J ends were trimmed by 6 bases and 2 bases, with 10 bases remaining between them. The V call is TRBV10-3, the J call TRBJ1-1; no firm D call. This clonotype originated in a man aged 40-49 years in good health and CMV-seronegative. Sequencing was performed on PBMCs. Written as DNA, the CDR3 is TGTGCCATCAGCCCGGAACTAAACACTGAAGCTTTCTTT. It specifies CAISPELNTEAFF.